The 5 T cell receptor beta chains in this list originate from one sample, sequenced in a study of CD8 T cells in ankylosing spondylitis. TCRdb re-derived calls from the 5' RACE reads in MiXCR, one entry per CDR3 protein. The table has 500,000 to 550,000 distinct CDR3 sequences, 10% to 15% seen once; the top ten hold 6.8%. Points from the study as a whole: For ankylosing spondylitis blood, a TCR beta motif of about eight highly homologous variants appeared characteristic.

Antigens for these TCRs are unknown. The sample consisted of blood, either unsorted or a sorted T cell fraction (not recorded which). The origin of the receptors is a male donor with ankylosing spondylitis.

This clonotype was counted between two and nine times. The chain couples TRBV12-3 or TRBV12-4 to TRBJ2-1, with D possibly being TRBD2 (5 bases). The CDR3 is 17 amino acids. Trimming removed 1 base from V and 0 bases from J, with 13 bases in between. The CDR3 DNA follows: TGTGCCAGCAGTTTAGTATTTAGCGCCAGCTCCTACAATGAGCAGTTCTTC. This encodes CASSLVFSASSYNEQFF.

In this sample, this clonotype turned up a few times. The chain has TRBV7-9 and TRBJ2-2; D gene uncertain. Germline V CDR1 and CDR2: SEHNR, FQNEAQ (reference sequence). The CDR3 covers 15 residues. V dropped 1 base and J dropped 6 bases, with 12 bases sitting between them. The CDR3 nucleotides are TGTGCCAGCAGCTTAGGGCAGTGGTCGCCCGGGGAGCTGTTTTTT. It translates to CASSLGQWSPGELFF.

V gene TRBV27 combines with J gene TRBJ2-1, with D possibly called TRBD1 or TRBD2 (6 bases each). This CDR3 has 17 amino acids. The germline gives CDR1 MNHEY, CDR2 SMNVEV (reference sequence). V was shortened by 3 bases and J by 1 base, with 16 bases between the two germline ends. CDR3 protein: CASSFSWRGGSYNEQFF. CDR3 sequence (DNA): TGTGCCAGCAGTTTTAGTTGGCGAGGGGGGTCCTACAATGAGCAGTTCTTC.

This clonotype was detected only a few times. The chain carries TRBV27 and TRBJ1-2; 10 nucleotides match TRBD1. The germline CDR1 and CDR2 sequences are MNHEY and SMNVEV (reference sequence). CDR3 length: 13 residues. V dropped 3 bases and J dropped 10; count of bases not matched to a gene: 5. This CDR3 reads CASSFPGTGVYTF. The CDR3 bases are TGTGCCAGCAGTTTTCCCGGGACAGGGGTCTACACCTTC.

The chain employs TRBV14 and TRBJ1-5; D uncertain. V was trimmed by 3 bases and J by 0 bases, leaving 9 bases between them. The CDR3 runs 15 residues. The germline V gene encodes CDR1 SGHDN and CDR2 FVKESK. The CDR3, as DNA: TGTGCCAGCAGCCACTCCAACTATAGCAATCAGCCCCAGCATTTT. Protein: CASSHSNYSNQPQHF. The full variable domain, its missing parts supplied by reference TRBV14 and TRBJ1-5, is EAGVTQFPSHSVIEKGQTVTLRCDPISGHDNLYWYRRVMGKEIKFLLHFVKESKQDESGMPNNRFLAERTGGTYSTLKVQPAELEDSGVYFCASSHSNYSNQPQHFGDGTRLSIL.